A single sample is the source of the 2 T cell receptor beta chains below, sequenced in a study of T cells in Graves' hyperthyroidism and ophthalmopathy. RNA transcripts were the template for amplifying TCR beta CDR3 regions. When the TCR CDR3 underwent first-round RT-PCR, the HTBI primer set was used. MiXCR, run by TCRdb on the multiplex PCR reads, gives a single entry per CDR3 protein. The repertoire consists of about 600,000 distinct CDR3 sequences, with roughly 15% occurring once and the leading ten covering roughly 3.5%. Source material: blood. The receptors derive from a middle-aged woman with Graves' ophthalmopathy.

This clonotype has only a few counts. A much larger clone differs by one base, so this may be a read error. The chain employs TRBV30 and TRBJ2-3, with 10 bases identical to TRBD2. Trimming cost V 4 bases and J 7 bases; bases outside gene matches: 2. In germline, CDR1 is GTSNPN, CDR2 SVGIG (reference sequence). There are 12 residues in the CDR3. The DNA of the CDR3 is TGTGCCTGGACTAGCGGGAGTAATACGCAGTATTTT. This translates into CAWTSGSNTQYF.

The CDR3 region is CASSHGHSSGNTIYF. CDR3 in DNA: TGTGCCAGCAGCCACGGGCATAGCTCTGGAAACACCATATATTTT. This chain joins TRBV7-6 and TRBJ1-3; D is unclear. Germline loops: CDR1 SGHVS, CDR2 FNYEAQ. V shed 5 bases and J shed 0 bases, with 11 bases lying between them. CDR3 length equals 15 residues.